This passage covers 20 T cell receptor beta chains from one sample sequenced in a study of blood T cell repertoires in COVID-19. Profiled with immunoSEQ multiplex PCR; TCRdb holds only in-frame clones, not every one. This sample carries about 200,000 clones, about 80% of them seen once, and the ten largest clones take around 16%. Sequenced material: PBMCs or T cells enriched from blood (not recorded which). The receptors originated from a man in his forties or fifties who had recovered from COVID-19.

The CDR3 reads CASSQQGAIGTGELFF. The CDR3 DNA sequence: TGTGCCAGCTCACAACAGGGGGCTATTGGCACCGGGGAGCTGTTTTTT. The chain has TRBV18 and TRBJ2-2, with 9 nucleotides matching TRBD1. Germline CDR1 is KGHSH and CDR2 is LQKENI. J gave up 4 bases and V 4 bases, and 7 bases lay outside the gene matches. The CDR3 is 16 residues long.

The V gene is TRBV28, the J gene TRBJ2-1, with D possibly being TRBD1 (5 bases). The CDR3 contains 13 residues. Germline values: CDR1 MDHEN, CDR2 SYDVKM. V lost 6 bases to trimming and J lost 4 bases, with 10 bases between them. Written as DNA, the CDR3 is TGTGCCAGCAGCCGACAGATATACAATGAGCAGTTCTTC. Protein sequence: CASSRQIYNEQFF.

Concerning this clone: Relative to the germline gene, one junction end is altered; a read error may explain this. The chain joins TRBV6-2 or TRBV6-3 to TRBJ2-2; tentatively, D is TRBD2 (6 bases). The CDR3 length is 16 residues. Germline-derived CDR1 and CDR2 are MNHEY and SVGEGT. The CDR3 DNA is TGTGCCAGCAGTTACCTTCGCGGGATGAACGCCGGGGAGCTGTTTTTT. Translation: CASSYLRGMNAGELFF.

This clone occurred once. The chain joins TRBV5-6 to TRBJ2-1; TRBD2 agrees at 11 bases. The ends lost 3 bases at V and 3 bases at J; junction bases unmatched: 5. The V gene's germline CDR1 is SGHDT and CDR2 YYEEEE. This CDR3 has 16 amino acids. This chain's CDR3 is CASSSLAGDFYNEQFF. Written as DNA, the CDR3 is TGTGCCAGCAGCTCACTAGCGGGGGACTTCTACAATGAGCAGTTCTTC.

There are a few counts of this clone. The chain combines TRBV29-1 with TRBJ2-1, with 9 bases aligning to TRBD2. The CDR3 loop spans 14 amino acids. CDR1 SQVTM and CDR2 ANQGSEA come from the germline V gene. Trimming at V came to 3 bases and at J to 4 bases, leaving 4 bases not matched to a gene. CDR3: CSVEASGVYNEQFF. Here the CDR3 DNA reads TGCAGCGTTGAGGCTAGCGGGGTATACAATGAGCAGTTCTTC.

The chain combines TRBV3-1 (or the pseudogene TRBV3-2) with TRBJ2-7, with D perhaps matching TRBD2 (6 bases). The CDR3 extends over 15 amino acids. In germline, CDR1 is LGHDT, CDR2 YNNKEL (reference sequence). The germline V and J ends were trimmed by 1 base and 5 bases, with 15 bases remaining between them. The CDR3 sequence: CASSQVTAGIHEQYF. CDR3 in DNA: TGTGCCAGCAGCCAAGTAACAGCGGGTATTCACGAGCAGTACTTC.

This clone was recorded only once. The chain links TRBV6-2 or TRBV6-3 to TRBJ2-2; D unclear. The CDR3 is made up of 14 amino acids. With 6 bases removed from V and 0 bases from J, the gap between germline ends came to 8 bases. Germline CDR1 is MNHEY and CDR2 is SVGEGT. For the CDR3, the DNA is TGTGCCAGCAGCCCCGAGGCGAACACCGGGGAGCTGTTTTTT. Translated: CASSPEANTGELFF.

The chain links TRBV29-1 to TRBJ2-1; no firm D call. The V gene lost 6 bases and the J gene lost 4 bases, with 7 bases spanning the gap. The CDR3 has 11 amino acids. From germline, CDR1 is SQVTM and CDR2 ANQGSEA. DNA of the CDR3: TGCAGCGTCGCAGTGTACAATGAGCAGTTCTTC. It specifies CSVAVYNEQFF.

The gene calls are TRBV28 and TRBJ1-4; TRBD1 agrees at 9 bases. The CDR3 consists of 15 residues. V lost 5 bases and J lost 7; bases outside the gene matches: 8. Germline CDR1 MDHEN, CDR2 SYDVKM. As DNA, the CDR3 is TGTGCCAGCAGTCCCCACACAGGGGGCGGTGAAAAACTGTTTTTT. It codes for CASSPHTGGGEKLFF. Full variable domain (rest looked up from reference TRBV28 and TRBJ1-4): DVKVTQSSRYLVKRTGEKVFLECVQDMDHENMFWYRQDPGLGLRLIYFSYDVKMKEKGDIPEGYSVSREKKERFSLILESASTNQTSMYLCASSPHTGGGEKLFFGSGTQLSVL.

This rearrangement joins TRBV27 to TRBJ2-1, with TRBD2 matching over 12 bases. The CDR3 is 16 residues long. Germline V gene lookup returns CDR1 MNHEY and CDR2 SMNVEV (reference sequence). J was trimmed by 8 bases and V by 7 bases; bases with no gene match: 12. CDR3 region: CASTHHASGRADEQFF. The DNA for the CDR3 is TGTGCCAGCACCCACCATGCTAGCGGGAGGGCTGATGAGCAGTTCTTC.

The gene calls are TRBV12-3 or TRBV12-4 and TRBJ1-2; D remains unclear. The CDR3 has 13 amino acids. V was trimmed by 3 bases and J by 8 bases, leaving 13 bases between them. The CDR3 nucleotides are TGTGCCAGCAGTTTCCGTCGACCGCGGGGCTACACCTTC. Its protein is CASSFRRPRGYTF.

The chain combines TRBV6-5 with TRBJ1-2; TRBD1 matches at 12 bases. The CDR3 is 14 residues long. CDR1 is MNHEY, CDR2 SVGAGI, per germline. V shed 7 bases, J shed 6 bases, and the junction held 6 bases outside the gene matches. CDR3 amino acids: CASTTGTGGDGYTF. Here the CDR3 DNA reads TGTGCCAGCACCACCGGGACAGGGGGCGATGGCTACACCTTC.

The rearrangement links TRBV19 to TRBJ2-3; 11 positions agree with TRBD2. Germline V gene sequence: CDR1 LNHDA, CDR2 SQIVND (reference sequence). The CDR3 consists of 17 residues. V gave up 5 bases and J gave up 0 bases; unmatched junction bases: 7. Written as DNA, the CDR3 is TGTGCCAGTAGTCCTGGGGTAGCGGGGGGGAGCACAGATACGCAGTATTTT. Translated: CASSPGVAGGSTDTQYF.

This clone occurred a few times. The chain is built from TRBV7-2 and TRBJ1-1; D might be TRBD1 (6 bases). This CDR3 has 16 amino acids. Looked up from germline, CDR1 is SGHTA and CDR2 is FQGNSA. The V and J ends lost 2 bases and 0 bases respectively, with 13 bases between them. Here the CDR3 DNA reads TGTGCCAGCAGCTTATTGGGGGGGGCATTGAACACTGAAGCTTTCTTT. Residues: CASSLLGGALNTEAFF.

The V call is TRBV7-9, the J call TRBJ2-7, with 8 bases that match TRBD1. The CDR3 extends over 14 amino acids. Germline assignment: CDR1 SEHNR and CDR2 FQNEAQ (reference sequence). The J segment lost 3 bases and the V segment lost 9 bases, leaving 10 bases of the junction unmatched. This chain's CDR3 is CASTIGQGFYEQYF. CDR3 nucleotide sequence: TGTGCCAGTACAATTGGACAGGGATTCTACGAGCAGTACTTC.

This clone has only one observation. The genes are TRBV24-1 and TRBJ1-5; 8 nucleotides line up with TRBD1. CDR3 length equals 15 residues. Unmatched junction bases numbered 13, after V lost 10 bases and J lost 6 bases. Germline CDR1 is KGHDR and CDR2 is SFDVKD. The CDR3 is CATSPGTGFFQPQHF. In nucleotides, the CDR3 is TGTGCCACATCTCCAGGGACAGGATTTTTTCAGCCCCAGCATTTT.

This rearrangement joins TRBV9 to TRBJ2-1, with a tentative D call TRBD2 (5 bases). V lost 5 bases, J lost 2 bases, and 11 bases lay in between. Germline V lookup: CDR1 SGDLS, CDR2 YYNGEE. The CDR3 is 14 amino acids. CDR3 nucleotides: TGTGCCAGCAGTGAGGGATGGGCCTACAATGAGCAGTTCTTC. It translates to CASSEGWAYNEQFF.

CDR3 in DNA: TGTGCCAGCAGTAGCCTGGGACTCGCGGGGAATGAGCAGTTCTTC. Translated, it gives CASSSLGLAGNEQFF. The rearrangement links TRBV27 to TRBJ2-1; weak D call: TRBD2 (6 bases). Trimming shortened V by 5 bases and J by 7 bases, and 18 bases separated the two germline ends. CDR1 is MNHEY, CDR2 SMNVEV, per germline (reference sequence). This CDR3 spans 15 amino acids.

The chain joins TRBV6-4 to TRBJ1-6, with D possibly being TRBD1 (5 bases). The CDR3 has 13 amino acids. The V end was cut by 4 bases, the J end by 7 bases, with 8 bases between. Germline CDR1 and CDR2: MRHNA and SNTAGT. The CDR3 nucleotides are TGTGCCAGCAGTGCCAGGGTCAATTCACCCCTCCACTTT. The encoded protein is CASSARVNSPLHF.

The chain couples TRBV19 to TRBJ1-3; no clear D gene. V gave up 3 bases and J gave up 2 bases, with 8 bases separating them. This CDR3 region has 14 residues. Per the germline V gene, CDR1 is LNHDA and CDR2 is SQIVND (reference sequence). CDR3 in DNA: TGTGCCAGTAGTATCGCAGGCCCTGGAAACACCATATATTTT. This gives the protein CASSIAGPGNTIYF.